The clone carrying this TCR beta chain appeared a few times. What it binds is not known. No fewer than 5.5 micrograms of total RNA were isolated from every sample. A J-beta primer mix and a sample-barcoded 5' primer were used in a second PCR of about 6 to 12 cycles. TCRdb called the 5' RACE reads again in MiXCR, with one record for every CDR3 protein. The table records 1.5 million to 1.9 million distinct CDR3 sequences, approximately 43% of them present only once. The V end was cut by 0 bases, the J end by 2 bases, with 7 bases between. This CDR3 is built from 15 residues. The germline V gene has CDR1 SGHTA and CDR2 FQGNSA. This specimen belongs to a study of blood T cells in healthy people across ages. Study-wide results and limits: Both higher diversity and more naive CD4+ cells marked long-lived donors when set against aged donors.

The chain employs TRBV7-2 and TRBJ2-2; D ambiguous. The TCR was taken from a woman younger than 35 in good health. The sample consisted of blood. CDR3 coding DNA: TGTGCCAGCAGCTTAGCCCCCAGCAACACCGGGGAGCTGTTTTTT. Its protein product is CASSLAPSNTGELFF.